The 24 T cell receptor beta chains listed next were all sequenced from one sample in a study of blood T cell repertoires in COVID-19. This table comes from immunoSEQ multiplex PCR, and its TCRdb copy is limited to in-frame clones, with some not included. The sample lists about 210,000 clones, about nine tenths occurring once. Source material: peripheral blood. These TCRs come from a woman between 40 and 50 years old with acute or convalescent COVID-19.

The J gene is TRBJ2-5, the V gene TRBV12-3 or TRBV12-4; unclear D gene. Between the trimmed V and J ends, which lost 2 bases and 5 bases, there was a span of 6 bases. CDR3 length: 12 amino acids. This CDR3 is CASSLYLETQYF. The CDR3 DNA follows: TGTGCCAGCAGTTTATACTTGGAGACCCAGTACTTC.

V usage is TRBV6-6 and J usage is TRBJ1-2; possible D gene TRBD1, 6 bases. This CDR3 comprises 14 residues. Germline CDR1 and CDR2: MNHNY and SVGAGI (reference sequence). V was pared by 7 bases and J by 5 bases, with 17 bases between. The CDR3 DNA follows: TGTGCCAGCACCATGCTGGGGGCGTGGTATGGCTACACCTTC. Translation: CASTMLGAWYGYTF.

This rearrangement joins TRBV10-3 to TRBJ2-1; D remains unclear. Germline lookup yields CDR1 ENHRY and CDR2 SYGVKD. Trimming took off 10 bases at V and 5 bases at J, with 12 bases between the two ends. This CDR3 has 12 residues. The CDR3 DNA reads TGTGCCACCTCGGGTTCCGACAATGAGCAGTTCTTC. It encodes CATSGSDNEQFF.

The V and J genes are TRBV5-8 and TRBJ1-1, with D perhaps matching TRBD1 (6 bases). The germline gives CDR1 SGHTS, CDR2 YDEGEE. This CDR3 has 11 residues. With 0 bases removed from V and 11 bases from J, the gap between germline ends came to 8 bases. CDR3 DNA: TGTGCCAGCAGCTTGGCAGGGGACGCTTTCTTT. Translation: CASSLAGDAFF.

The chain carries TRBV3-1 (or the pseudogene TRBV3-2) and TRBJ1-1; D call uncertain. The CDR3 is 13 residues long. V lost 0 bases to trimming and J lost 1 base, with 3 bases between them. Germline assignment: CDR1 LGHDT and CDR2 YNNKEL (reference sequence). The CDR3 sequence: CASSQDRNTEAFF. CDR3 DNA sequence: TGTGCCAGCAGCCAAGACAGGAACACTGAAGCTTTCTTT.

This rearrangement joins TRBV3-1 (or the pseudogene TRBV3-2) to TRBJ1-1; the D gene is possibly TRBD1 (5 bases). Germline loops: CDR1 LGHDT, CDR2 YNNKEL (reference sequence). CDR3 length equals 14 residues. The germline V and J ends were trimmed by 2 bases and 10 bases, with 17 bases remaining between them. This chain's CDR3 is CASSQKTTAPVAFF. Written as DNA, the CDR3 is TGTGCCAGCAGCCAAAAAACGACAGCCCCTGTAGCTTTCTTT.

The chain combines TRBV2 with TRBJ1-5, with 7 bases that match TRBD1. This CDR3 region has 15 residues. The germline gives CDR1 SNHLY, CDR2 FYNNEI. V trimming: 4 bases; J trimming: 0 bases; junction bases outside the gene matches: 3. The DNA of the CDR3 is TGTGCCAGCAGTGTCGACAGGGTTAGCAATCAGCCCCAGCATTTT. As protein: CASSVDRVSNQPQHF.

The chain is built from TRBV28 and TRBJ1-4; D is perhaps TRBD1 (5 bases). This CDR3 spans 14 amino acids. The germline V gene has CDR1 MDHEN and CDR2 SYDVKM. The V end lost 6 bases, the J end lost 5 bases, and 13 bases lay between the germline ends. The CDR3 sequence: CASRRGGRNEKLFF. The CDR3 region has the DNA TGTGCCAGCAGGCGGGGGGGTCGAAATGAAAAACTGTTTTTT. The whole variable domain, filled in from reference TRBV28 and TRBJ1-4, reads DVKVTQSSRYLVKRTGEKVFLECVQDMDHENMFWYRQDPGLGLRLIYFSYDVKMKEKGDIPEGYSVSREKKERFSLILESASTNQTSMYLCASRRGGRNEKLFFGSGTQLSVL.

This clone was seen just once. V and J are TRBV12-2 and TRBJ2-3; the DNA was not used to check the table's D call, TRBD2. TRBV12-2 is reported as a pseudogene. This CDR3 has 11 amino acids. The CDR3 protein is CDYRWADTQYF. As DNA, the CDR3 is TGTGACTACCGGTGGGCAGATACGCAGTATTTT.

The chain uses TRBV20-1 and TRBJ2-1; TRBD2 matches 10 bases. Germline V lookup: CDR1 DFQATT, CDR2 SNEGSKA (reference sequence). The ends lost 3 bases at V and 1 base at J; junction bases unmatched: 12. The CDR3 spans 18 residues. The CDR3 sequence is CSASRPLAGVISYNEQFF. The DNA of the CDR3 is TGCAGTGCTAGTCGGCCTCTAGCGGGGGTCATTTCCTACAATGAGCAGTTCTTC.

The chain links TRBV3-1 (or the pseudogene TRBV3-2) to TRBJ1-1, with D possibly matching TRBD1 (5 bases). The germline CDR1 and CDR2 sequences are LGHDT and YNNKEL (reference sequence). CDR3 length equals 12 residues. V was trimmed by 5 bases and J by 6 bases, leaving 10 bases between them. Here the CDR3 reads CASSLGVSEAFF. The CDR3 DNA is TGTGCCAGCAGCTTAGGGGTTTCTGAAGCTTTCTTT.

The rearrangement uses TRBV4-1 and TRBJ1-1; possible D gene TRBD1, 6 bases. CDR1 and CDR2 (germline): MGHRA, YSYEKL. There are 15 residues in the CDR3. V shed 0 bases and J shed 4 bases, with 12 bases lying between them. The chain's CDR3 is CASSQEGAGTTEAFF. The DNA of the CDR3 is TGCGCCAGCAGCCAAGAGGGGGCAGGGACCACTGAAGCTTTCTTT.

J is TRBJ1-1 and V is TRBV3-1 (or the pseudogene TRBV3-2); 10 nucleotides align to TRBD1. CDR1 is LGHDT and CDR2 is YNNKEL in the germline V gene (reference sequence). The junction had 10 bases not matched to a gene; V was cut back by 3 bases and J by 0 bases. The CDR3 is 18 amino acids. CDR3 nucleotide sequence: TGTGCCAGCAGCCACCGGGACAGGGGCCGTTTTATGAACACTGAAGCTTTCTTT. This gives the protein CASSHRDRGRFMNTEAFF.

The V and J genes are TRBV6-5 and TRBJ1-6; D is uncertain. There are 14 residues in the CDR3. Trimming pared 6 bases from V and 7 bases from J, leaving 13 bases between. CDR1 and CDR2 from the germline V gene are MNHEY and SVGAGI. This CDR3 is CASSLRTGNSPLHF. DNA for the CDR3: TGTGCCAGCAGCTTAAGGACGGGGAATTCACCCCTCCACTTT.

V gene TRBV7-3 combines with J gene TRBJ2-2, with 7 nucleotides matching TRBD1. The germline CDR1 and CDR2 sequences are SGHTA and FQGTGA. CDR3 length: 15 residues. The V and J ends lost 4 bases and 2 bases, in that order; junction bases with no gene match: 4. The CDR3 bases are TGTGCCAGCAGCTCCGGGACAGACAACACCGGGGAGCTGTTTTTT. Amino acids: CASSSGTDNTGELFF. Full variable domain (outside the CDR3, taken from reference TRBV7-3 and TRBJ2-2): GAGVSQTPSNKVTEKGKYVELRCDPISGHTALYWYRQSLGQGPEFLIYFQGTGAADDSGLPNDRFFAVRPEGSVSTLKIQRTERGDSAVYLCASSSGTDNTGELFFGEGSRLTVL.

V usage is TRBV7-8 and J usage is TRBJ1-5, with D hard to call. Trimming pared 5 bases from V and 5 bases from J, leaving 19 bases between. The CDR3 sequence is 16 residues long. CDR1 is SGHVS and CDR2 is FQNEAQ in the germline V gene. The CDR3 DNA follows: TGTGCCAGCAGCCCGGTAGGATCAGTGCTAGATCAGCCCCAGCATTTT. Its translation: CASSPVGSVLDQPQHF.

The J gene is TRBJ1-2, the V gene TRBV12-3 or TRBV12-4; no clear D gene. V was trimmed by 6 bases and J by 9 bases, leaving 17 bases between them. The CDR3 is made up of 13 amino acids. CDR3 region: CASSPATLGRYTF. CDR3 sequence (DNA): TGTGCCAGCAGCCCCGCGACACTCGGCCGCTACACCTTC.

The J gene is TRBJ1-6, the V gene TRBV11-2; TRBD1 matches 7 bases. CDR1 is SGHAT and CDR2 is FQNNGV in the germline V gene. The CDR3 runs to 15 residues. J gave up 9 bases and V 4 bases, and 9 bases lay outside the gene matches. The CDR3 sequence is CASSSYRGGGSPLHF. CDR3 nucleotides: TGTGCCAGCAGCTCATACAGGGGCGGAGGTTCACCCCTCCACTTT. Complete variable domain (other parts from reference TRBV11-2 and TRBJ1-6): EAGVAQSPRYKIIEKRQSVAFWCNPISGHATLYWYQQILGQGPKLLIQFQNNGVVDDSQLPKDRFSAERLKGVDSTLKIQPAKLEDSAVYLCASSSYRGGGSPLHFGNGTRLTVT.

The chain combines TRBV7-3 with TRBJ2-5; perhaps TRBD2 as D (7 bases). V dropped 4 bases and J dropped 5 bases, with 14 bases sitting between them. Germline CDR1 is SGHTA and CDR2 is FQGTGA. CDR3 length: 14 amino acids. The chain's CDR3 is CASSSGGGRETQYF. CDR3 in DNA: TGTGCCAGCAGCTCAGGCGGGGGCCGGGAGACCCAGTACTTC.

The V gene is TRBV2, the J gene TRBJ1-4; D possibly corresponds to TRBD1 (5 bases). CDR3 length: 13 residues. Germline V gene data show CDR1 as SNHLY and CDR2 as FYNNEI. The V end was cut by 4 bases, the J end by 6 bases, with 9 bases between. CDR3 loop: CASSAGRDEKLFF. CDR3 nucleotides: TGTGCCAGCAGTGCGGGCAGGGATGAAAAACTGTTTTTT.

This sequence joins TRBV25-1 and TRBJ1-2; 7 bases align to TRBD1. With V trimmed by 9 bases and J by 8 bases, 3 bases remained unmatched. CDR1 MGHDK and CDR2 SYGVNS come from the germline V gene. This CDR3 region has 10 residues. The CDR3, as DNA: TGTGCCAGTCAGGGGGAGGGCTACACCTTC. As protein: CASQGEGYTF.

This chain connects TRBV18 to TRBJ1-2; D unclear. Germline CDR1 reads KGHSH; CDR2 reads LQKENI. Trimming removed 6 bases at V and 3 bases at J, with 20 bases between. The CDR3 is made up of 16 amino acids. CDR3 DNA: TGTGCCAGCTCCCCTTCAGGACTTCTACTCGACTATGGCTACACCTTC. This encodes CASSPSGLLLDYGYTF.

The rearrangement joins TRBV28 to TRBJ1-2; D perhaps matches TRBD1 (6 bases). Deletions cut 11 bases from V and 2 bases from J, with 18 bases between. The CDR3 contains 14 residues. Germline CDR1 and CDR2: MDHEN and SYDVKM. CDR3 sequence (DNA): TGTGCCGCCGAGGTTGGCAGGGGAAACTATGGCTACACCTTC. Amino acid sequence: CAAEVGRGNYGYTF.

The chain uses TRBV19 and TRBJ2-6; perhaps TRBD1 as D (6 bases). CDR1 is LNHDA, CDR2 SQIVND, per germline (reference sequence). The CDR3 is 15 residues long. The V and J ends lost 7 bases and 1 base respectively, with 11 bases between them. CDR3 sequence reads: CASTPRGSGANVLTF. CDR3 nucleotides: TGTGCCAGTACCCCTAGGGGGTCTGGGGCCAACGTCCTGACTTTC.